Listed here is a single T cell receptor beta chain. Its antigen is unidentified. Only in-frame clones appear in the TCRdb table, and some are missing; sequencing was by immunoSEQ multiplex PCR. The sample lists about 53,000 clones; around 80% were seen once. V was shortened by 5 bases and J by 5 bases, with 13 bases between the two germline ends. The germline CDR1 and CDR2 sequences are SGHKS and YYEKEE (reference sequence). The CDR3 is 13 amino acids. These data come from a study of lymphopenia after photon versus proton radiotherapy. Study results and caveats: Better survival with proton therapy was suggested as possible, not demonstrated. Oligoclonal CD8+ Temra expansion after nadir drove photon patients' diversity drop. Relative stability marked proton patients; photon patients lost diversity and naive cells.

The material was peripheral blood, obtained from a patient treated with photon-based radiotherapy. This receptor was obtained from a man in his fifties or sixties with gastric cancer. The J gene is TRBJ1-1, the V gene TRBV5-5; a possible D gene is TRBD1 (6 bases). The CDR3 is CASSNTGTTEAFF. In DNA form, the CDR3 reads TGTGCCAGCAGTAATACAGGGACTACTGAAGCTTTCTTT. Complete variable domain (other parts from reference TRBV5-5 and TRBJ1-1): DAGVTQSPTHLIKTRGQQVTLRCSPISGHKSVSWYQQVLGQGPQFIFQYYEKEERGRGNFPDRFSARQFPNYSSELNVNALLLGDSALYLCASSNTGTTEAFFGQGTRLTVV.